The next 6 T cell receptor beta chains were all read from a single sample in a study of blood T cells in healthy people across ages. A second PCR of roughly 7 to 11 cycles used a sample-barcoded 5' primer and a J-beta primer mix. TCRdb analysed the 5' RACE reads with MiXCR anew, one entry per CDR3 protein. The data show about 640,000 distinct CDR3 sequences, approximately 30% seen once. The sample taken for sequencing was blood. These receptors originate from an elderly woman in good health.

The chain employs TRBV19 and TRBJ1-1, with D possibly being TRBD1 (5 bases). This CDR3 contains 14 residues. In germline, CDR1 is LNHDA, CDR2 SQIVND (reference sequence). The V end lost 6 bases, the J end lost 4 bases, and 15 bases lay between the germline ends. This CDR3 is CASRRGRDPTEAFF. The CDR3 DNA reads TGTGCCAGTAGGAGGGGACGAGACCCCACTGAAGCTTTCTTT.

This clonotype was seen at least ten times. The CDR3 loop reads CASSLNLGVEKLFF. CDR3 in DNA: TGTGCCAGCAGCCTTAATTTGGGGGTTGAAAAACTGTTTTTT. V and J are TRBV7-2 and TRBJ1-4; a weak D match, TRBD1 (5 bases). V shed 5 bases and J shed 7 bases, with 14 bases lying between them. CDR3 length equals 14 residues. Germline assignment: CDR1 SGHTA and CDR2 FQGNSA.

In this sample, this clonotype turned up many times. DNA of the CDR3: TGTGCCAGCTCACCACTAGGGACAGACTCCTACGAGCAGTACTTC. The encoded protein is CASSPLGTDSYEQYF. J is TRBJ2-7 and V is TRBV18; TRBD1 agrees at 7 bases. J was trimmed by 0 bases and V by 1 base; bases with no gene match: 3. Germline V gene lookup returns CDR1 KGHSH and CDR2 LQKENI. This CDR3 is built from 15 residues.

This clonotype has at least ten counts. V is TRBV20-1 and J is TRBJ2-5, with 10 bases identical to TRBD2. This CDR3 has 13 amino acids. J lost 4 bases, V lost 6 bases, and 5 bases had no gene match. CDR1 is DFQATT and CDR2 is SNEGSKA in the germline V gene (reference sequence). The CDR3 DNA follows: TGCAGTGCGGGGCTAGCGGGGGTAGAGACCCAGTACTTC. The encoded protein is CSAGLAGVETQYF.

In this sample, this clonotype turned up a few times. The chain combines TRBV25-1 with TRBJ1-1; 8 nucleotides agree with TRBD1. CDR1 and CDR2 from the germline V gene are MGHDK and SYGVNS. The trim removed 4 bases at V and 4 bases at J, leaving 5 bases unmatched. CDR3 size: 14 residues. CDR3 DNA sequence: TGTGCCAGCAGTGGGCCCGACAGGGGCACTGAAGCTTTCTTT. Encoded protein: CASSGPDRGTEAFF.

Points on this clonotype: This may come from a read error, since a much larger clone is one base off. J is TRBJ2-5 and V is TRBV19; 14 bases agree with TRBD2. The CDR3 runs to 17 residues. CDR1 is LNHDA, CDR2 SQIVND, per germline (reference sequence). CDR3 loop: CASSAGTSGGLMETLYF. The CDR3 DNA reads as TGTGCCAGTAGTGCCGGGACTAGCGGGGGCCTGATGGAGACCCTGTACTTC.